These 27 T cell receptor beta chains came from one sample sequenced in a study of naive and memory T cell subsets. An equimolar mix of two oligonucleotides served as the beta constant-region primer for TRBC1 and TRBC2. MiXCR, applied by TCRdb to the UMI-ligation and nested PCR reads, yields one record per CDR3 protein. The data hold under 40,000 distinct CDR3 sequences, with less than 15% observed a single time. The sequenced sample was effector memory CD4+ T cells from blood. As to subset: effector memory, CD45RA- CD27-. Receptors originate from a human donor in good health.

This clonotype has more than one count but fewer than ten. V and J are TRBV6-2 or TRBV6-3 and TRBJ2-7; D unresolved. The length of the CDR3 is 12 residues. Trimming took off 5 bases at V and 6 bases at J, with 11 bases between the two ends. The germline gives CDR1 MNHEY, CDR2 SVGEGT. CDR3 nucleotide sequence: TGTGCCAGCAGTGACACAAGTAGCGAGCAGTACTTC. It is translated as CASSDTSSEQYF.

This clonotype was recorded many times. The genes are TRBV20-1 and TRBJ2-7; 12 positions match TRBD2. CDR1 is DFQATT and CDR2 is SNEGSKA in the germline V gene (reference sequence). Losses at the gene ends were 7 bases for V and 6 bases for J; bases not matched to a gene: 10. The CDR3 extends over 14 amino acids. The chain's CDR3 is CSGDTTSGSGEQYF. As DNA, the CDR3 is TGCAGTGGAGATACGACTAGCGGGAGCGGCGAGCAGTACTTC.

This clonotype occurred a few times. This chain links TRBV3-1 with TRBJ2-5; tentatively, D is TRBD1 or TRBD2 (5 bases each). The V gene lost 4 bases and the J gene lost 5 bases, with 11 bases spanning the gap. Germline lookup yields CDR1 LGHDT and CDR2 YNNKEL (reference sequence). This CDR3 comprises 13 residues. CDR3 in amino acids: CASSPYEGETQYF. CDR3 sequence (DNA): TGTGCCAGCAGCCCATACGAGGGGGAGACCCAGTACTTC.

Only a few counts were recorded for this clonotype. This sequence joins TRBV7-2 and TRBJ1-5; D remains ambiguous. Trimming stripped 5 bases from V and 0 bases from J, with 8 bases between. Germline assignment: CDR1 SGHTA and CDR2 FQGNSA. This CDR3 region has 14 residues. CDR3 residues: CASSPGASNQPQHF. CDR3 DNA: TGTGCCAGCAGCCCGGGCGCTAGCAATCAGCCCCAGCATTTT. The full variable domain, rest sourced from reference TRBV7-2 and TRBJ1-5, is GAGVSQSPSNKVTEKGKDVELRCDPISGHTALYWYRQSLGQGLEFLIYFQGNSAPDKSGLPSDRFSAERTGGSVSTLTIQRTQQEDSAVYLCASSPGASNQPQHFGDGTRLSIL.

CDR3 residues: CSALRTANIQYF. The CDR3 DNA is TGCAGTGCTCTACGGACAGCAAACATTCAGTACTTC. The J gene is TRBJ2-4, the V gene TRBV20-1; a possible D gene is TRBD1 (6 bases). Trimming cost V 5 bases and J 6 bases, with 11 bases left between them. CDR1 is DFQATT and CDR2 is SNEGSKA in the germline V gene (reference sequence). The CDR3 loop spans 12 amino acids.

The CDR3 nucleotides read TGTGCCAGCAGCCGAGAGGGTGGCGGTACCACAGATACGCAGTATTTT. It translates to CASSREGGGTTDTQYF. This sequence joins TRBV7-2 and TRBJ2-3, with a weak D call TRBD2 (5 bases). This CDR3 spans 16 amino acids. With 5 bases removed from V and 2 bases from J, the gap between germline ends came to 17 bases. Germline V CDR1 and CDR2: SGHTA, FQGNSA.

This clonotype was recorded at least ten times. The chain employs TRBV6-2 or TRBV6-3 and TRBJ2-1; no clear D. The CDR3 has 12 amino acids. V was cut by 1 base and J by 9 bases, with 7 bases left in between. CDR1 and CDR2 from the germline V gene are MNHEY and SVGEGT. CDR3 residues: CASSYWGGEQFF. CDR3 in DNA: TGTGCCAGCAGTTACTGGGGTGGTGAGCAGTTCTTC.

This clonotype appeared many times. The rearrangement links TRBV5-1 to TRBJ2-3, with TRBD2 matching over 7 bases. Unmatched junction bases numbered 12, after V lost 0 bases and J lost 2 bases. This CDR3 spans 18 amino acids. Germline V gene lookup returns CDR1 SGHRS and CDR2 YFSETQ. CDR3 DNA: TGCGCCAGCAGCTTGGGGGTCGCCGGGACTATTTACACAGATACGCAGTATTTT. Protein: CASSLGVAGTIYTDTQYF.

This clonotype has at least ten counts. This chain links TRBV21-1 with TRBJ2-1; TRBD2 is the table's D call and was not checked against the DNA. TRBV21-1 is noted as a pseudogene. The CDR3 is 15 amino acids. This chain's CDR3 is CASSGTSGTYNEQFF. In DNA form, the CDR3 reads TGTGCCAGTAGCGGGACTAGCGGGACCTACAATGAGCAGTTCTTC.

This clonotype has a count of ten or more. This chain joins TRBV19 and TRBJ2-7; D might be TRBD2 (5 bases). This CDR3 comprises 13 residues. V was shortened by 5 bases and J by 5 bases, with 13 bases between the two germline ends. Looked up from germline, CDR1 is LNHDA and CDR2 is SQIVND (reference sequence). This CDR3 reads CASSPTGIHEQYF. The DNA of the CDR3 is TGTGCCAGTAGTCCCACGGGAATACACGAGCAGTACTTC.

This clonotype was counted only a few times. This chain joins TRBV19 and TRBJ2-3, with D perhaps TRBD2 (6 bases). Trimming took off 3 bases at V and 7 bases at J, with 17 bases between the two ends. CDR3 length equals 15 residues. Germline V CDR1 and CDR2: LNHDA, SQIVND (reference sequence). CDR3 nucleotide sequence: TGTGCCAGTAGTATCGACACACGGGCGGGAAATACGCAGTATTTT. Encoded protein: CASSIDTRAGNTQYF.

The V and J genes are TRBV28 and TRBJ2-2; TRBD2 aligns across 9 bases. The germline gives CDR1 MDHEN, CDR2 SYDVKM. V lost 2 bases, J lost 4 bases, and 5 bases stayed unmatched. There are 16 residues in the CDR3. The CDR3 is CASSLTAGGSTGELFF. CDR3 bases: TGTGCCAGCAGTTTAACGGCGGGAGGGAGCACCGGGGAGCTGTTTTTT.

There are many counts of this clonotype. This rearrangement joins TRBV12-3 or TRBV12-4 to TRBJ2-3; 9 bases line up with TRBD2. The CDR3 sequence is 16 residues long. V dropped 5 bases and J dropped 2; count of bases not matched to a gene: 8. The CDR3 is CASSTDLAGSTDTQYF. For the CDR3, the DNA is TGTGCCAGCAGTACAGACCTAGCGGGATCCACAGATACGCAGTATTTT.

This clonotype was detected only a few times. The J gene is TRBJ2-1, the V gene TRBV11-2; 11 nucleotides align to TRBD1. Germline-derived CDR1 and CDR2 are SGHAT and FQNNGV. The CDR3 runs to 18 residues. Trimming took 1 base from V and 0 from J; bases not matched to a gene: 5. The CDR3 loop is CASSLVFGTGGSYNEQFF. CDR3 nucleotides: TGTGCCAGCAGCTTAGTGTTCGGGACAGGGGGCTCCTACAATGAGCAGTTCTTC.

This clonotype turned up a few times. This rearrangement joins TRBV30 to TRBJ2-1, with 7 positions matching TRBD2. Germline V lookup: CDR1 GTSNPN, CDR2 SVGIG (reference sequence). Trimming at V came to 7 bases and at J to 8 bases, leaving 11 bases not matched to a gene. The CDR3 runs 13 residues. This CDR3 is CASESGISYEQFF. CDR3 nucleotide sequence: TGTGCCTCCGAGAGCGGGATTTCATATGAGCAGTTCTTC.

The V and J genes are TRBV12-3 or TRBV12-4 and TRBJ1-2; 9 positions match TRBD1. This CDR3 region has 15 residues. Trimming cost V 5 bases and J 4 bases; bases outside gene matches: 8. CDR3 sequence (DNA): TGTGCCAGCAGTGAAACCGGGACAGGGACCTATGGCTACACCTTC. This translates into CASSETGTGTYGYTF.

The rearrangement joins TRBV27 to TRBJ1-2, with TRBD1 as a possible D gene (6 bases). Germline CDR1 is MNHEY and CDR2 is SMNVEV (reference sequence). The CDR3 length is 15 residues. With 5 bases removed from V and 2 bases from J, the gap between germline ends came to 15 bases. Here the CDR3 DNA reads TGTGCCAGCAGTCCGTTGGACAGAATGAACTATGGCTACACCTTC. Protein sequence: CASSPLDRMNYGYTF.

This clonotype showed up just a few times. One junction end disagrees with the germline gene, perhaps due to a read error. This chain links TRBV6-2 or TRBV6-3 with TRBJ2-1, with TRBD2 identical over 9 bases. In germline, CDR1 is MNHEY, CDR2 SVGEGT. The CDR3 runs to 16 residues. The CDR3 DNA sequence: TGTGCCAGCAGTAAGACCGGGACTAGCCCCCCAGGTGAGGAGTTCTTC. Translated: CASSKTGTSPPGEEFF.

This clonotype appeared a few times. The chain carries TRBV24-1 and TRBJ1-3, with 8 bases identical to TRBD1. The V gene's germline CDR1 is KGHDR and CDR2 SFDVKD. The CDR3 runs 17 residues. Germline trimming cut 4 bases from V and 0 bases from J; bases unmatched to any gene: 7. The CDR3 loop reads CATSDAVTGGSGNTIYF. CDR3 nucleotides: TGTGCCACCAGTGACGCCGTTACAGGGGGCTCTGGAAACACCATATATTTT.

This clonotype occurred many times. This chain connects TRBV15 to TRBJ2-6, with D unresolved. V dropped 3 bases and J dropped 0 bases, with 6 bases sitting between them. The germline gives CDR1 LNHNV, CDR2 YYDKDF (reference sequence). This CDR3 has 15 amino acids. This CDR3 is CATSSESSGANVLTF. CDR3 in DNA: TGTGCCACCAGCAGTGAGAGCTCTGGGGCCAACGTCCTGACTTTC.

The V and J genes are TRBV6-1 and TRBJ2-2, with 8 bases matching TRBD2. V was pared by 4 bases and J by 6 bases, with 7 bases of the junction left unmatched. The germline V gene encodes CDR1 MNHNS and CDR2 SASEGT. The CDR3 spans 15 residues. In nucleotides, the CDR3 is TGTGCCAGCAGTGTTTTGGCGGGAGGACCCGGGGAGCTGTTTTTT. As protein: CASSVLAGGPGELFF.

CDR3 sequence (DNA): TGTGCCAGCAGCTTTAGCGGGAGCTGGTACAATGAGCAGTTCTTC. It specifies CASSFSGSWYNEQFF. V and J are TRBV5-6 and TRBJ2-1; 9 bases agree with TRBD2. Losses at the gene ends were 2 bases for V and 4 bases for J; bases not matched to a gene: 4. The CDR3 has 15 amino acids. Germline assignment: CDR1 SGHDT and CDR2 YYEEEE.

This clonotype was observed at least ten times. The chain carries TRBV7-2 and TRBJ2-2; a weak D match, TRBD2 (5 bases). V was cut by 5 bases and J by 7 bases, with 17 bases left in between. Per the germline V gene, CDR1 is SGHTA and CDR2 is FQGNSA. This CDR3 is built from 15 residues. CDR3 amino acids: CASSQTSLIGGELFF. CDR3 bases: TGTGCCAGCAGCCAAACTAGTCTGATAGGCGGGGAGCTGTTTTTT.

This clonotype was counted a few times. CDR3 sequence: CASSLTGGAYNEQFF. The CDR3 region has the DNA TGCGCCAGCAGCTTGACGGGAGGGGCTTACAATGAGCAGTTCTTC. The V call is TRBV5-1, the J call TRBJ2-1; 8 bases line up with TRBD2. Germline trimming cut 1 base from V and 4 bases from J; bases unmatched to any gene: 4. This CDR3 comprises 15 residues. Germline loops: CDR1 SGHRS, CDR2 YFSETQ.

This clonotype was picked up many times. The CDR3 protein is CASSLGRGASEKLFF. CDR3 nucleotide sequence: TGCGCCAGCAGCTTGGGACGGGGCGCTTCTGAAAAACTGTTTTTT. This rearrangement joins TRBV5-1 to TRBJ1-4; D perhaps matches TRBD1 (5 bases). Deletions cut 0 bases from V and 7 bases from J, with 13 bases between. This CDR3 is built from 15 residues. Per the germline V gene, CDR1 is SGHRS and CDR2 is YFSETQ.

This clonotype was counted only a few times. This rearrangement joins TRBV2 to TRBJ2-2; D is ambiguous. V lost 6 bases, J lost 1 base, and 9 bases lay in between. Looked up from germline, CDR1 is SNHLY and CDR2 is FYNNEI. This CDR3 has 14 residues. The DNA for the CDR3 is TGTGCCAGCAGAAGGACCATGAACACCGGGGAGCTGTTTTTT. Its translation: CASRRTMNTGELFF.

This clonotype came up many times. The rearrangement links TRBV20-1 to TRBJ1-6; D is unclear. The V end lost 5 bases, the J end lost 0 bases, and 8 bases lay between the germline ends. Germline values: CDR1 DFQATT, CDR2 SNEGSKA (reference sequence). The CDR3 spans 14 residues. The CDR3 spells CSAPISSYNSPLHF. The CDR3 DNA is TGCAGTGCTCCTATTAGCTCCTATAATTCACCCCTCCACTTT.